This T cell receptor (beta chain) was documented in a study of patients and donors after allogeneic stem cell transplantation. TCRdb re-derived calls from the RT-PCR reads in MiXCR, one entry per CDR3 protein. The table includes about 88,000 distinct CDR3 sequences, 45% to 50% detected once. Germline values: CDR1 KGHSH, CDR2 LQKENI. V dropped 5 bases and J dropped 6; count of bases not matched to a gene: 7. The CDR3 covers 15 residues. The chain uses TRBV18 and TRBJ1-4, with 9 nucleotides matching TRBD1. The sequence was collected from a human donor who was either an allogeneic HSCT recipient or a stem cell or donor lymphocyte infusion donor (not recorded which). It is not recorded whose cells these are; they may come from a transplant donor. The sample was blood, either unsorted or a sorted T cell fraction (not recorded which). The CDR3 is CASSVRDRVDEKLFF. CDR3 coding DNA: TGTGCCAGCTCAGTCCGGGACAGGGTGGATGAAAAACTGTTTTTT.